This T cell receptor beta chain originates from a study of CD4+ T cells in melanoma. Study-level points and caveats: Neoantigen-specific CD4+ T cells in melanoma reportedly had diverse differentiation states. A reported correlation linked neoantigen-specific CD4+ T cells to CD8+, macrophage and B cell function.

There are a few counts of this clone. As yet, its antigen is unknown. Data came from immunoSEQ multiplex PCR; TCRdb stores just in-frame clones and leaves some out. The sample holds about 14,000 clones, 60% to 70% seen once. CDR3 length equals 16 residues. Trimming removed 6 bases at V and 7 bases at J, with 19 bases between. In germline, CDR1 is SEHNR, CDR2 FQNEAQ (reference sequence). Material for sequencing was cells from a culture (not recorded whether cultured in vitro). The TCR comes from a human donor with melanoma. The chain links TRBV7-9 to TRBJ1-6, with TRBD1 as a possible D gene (5 bases). The CDR3 here is CASRNGGTRGNSPLHF. As DNA, the CDR3 is TGTGCCAGCAGGAACGGGGGGACGCGGGGAAATTCACCCCTCCACTTT. The variable domain in full, with the rest retrieved from reference TRBV7-9 and TRBJ1-6, is DTGVSQNPRHKITKRGQNVTFRCDPISEHNRLYWYRQTLGQGPEFLTYFQNEAQLEKSRLLSDRFSAERPKGSFSTLEIQRTEQGDSAMYLCASRNGGTRGNSPLHFGNGTRLTVT.